This is a list of T cell receptor beta chains from one sample in a study of early T cells in non-severe SARS-CoV-2 infection. TCRdb fed the 5' RACE reads into MiXCR, producing one record per CDR3 protein. The sample contains about 66,000 distinct CDR3 sequences, over 8% of which appear only once. Input material: whole blood. The source is an adult who was a healthcare worker with PCR-confirmed SARS-CoV-2 infection or an uninfected control (not recorded which). Both conserved end residues are part of each CDR3. A D gene is named only where the DNA matches it firmly. Where a row states a size, it is once, few, many or the class of an expanded clone; other rows omit it.

d_gene: -; abundance: many; v_gene: TRBV25-1; j_gene: TRBJ2-1; CDR3nt: TGTGCCAGCAGGGTTGCGGGACAGCCCTACAATGAGCAGTTCTTC; CDR3aa: CASRVAGQPYNEQFF
d_gene: TRBD2; abundance: few; v_gene: TRBV20-1; j_gene: TRBJ2-3; CDR3nt: TGCAGTGCCAAACCGGGACTAGCGGGCCACACAGATACGCAGTATTTT; CDR3aa: CSAKPGLAGHTDTQYF
d_gene: TRBD1; abundance: -; v_gene: TRBV4-1; j_gene: TRBJ2-5; CDR3nt: TGCGCCAGCAGCGCCGACAGGGGGGTACAAGAGACCCAGTACTTC; CDR3aa: CASSADRGVQETQYF
d_gene: TRBD2; abundance: -; v_gene: TRBV5-1; j_gene: TRBJ2-2; CDR3nt: TGCGCCAGCAGCCCGGGACTAGCGGGAATTCAGGCCGGGGAGCTGTTTTTT; CDR3aa: CASSPGLAGIQAGELFF
d_gene: -; abundance: many; v_gene: TRBV6-6; j_gene: TRBJ1-1; CDR3nt: TGTGCCAGCAGTACAGGGACGGCCACTGAAGCTTTCTTT; CDR3aa: CASSTGTATEAFF
d_gene: TRBD2; abundance: many; v_gene: TRBV20-1; j_gene: TRBJ2-1; CDR3nt: TGCAGTGCTAGAGTAGCTAGCGGGAGAGTGAATGAGCAGTTCTTC; CDR3aa: CSARVASGRVNEQFF
d_gene: -; abundance: few; v_gene: TRBV20-1; j_gene: TRBJ2-5; CDR3nt: TGCAGTGCTAGTTCCTCCTACGGGGGTGCCCTAGAGACCCAGTACTTC; CDR3aa: CSASSSYGGALETQYF
d_gene: -; abundance: many; v_gene: TRBV11-3; j_gene: TRBJ2-1; CDR3nt: TGTGCCAGCAGCTTAGGCACAGGGTACGGCAATGAGCAGTTCTTC; CDR3aa: CASSLGTGYGNEQFF
d_gene: TRBD2; abundance: few; v_gene: TRBV5-4; j_gene: TRBJ2-5; CDR3nt: TGTGCCAGCAGCCGGACTAGCGGAGGCTCGGGAGAGACCCAGTACTTC; CDR3aa: CASSRTSGGSGETQYF
d_gene: TRBD2; abundance: -; v_gene: TRBV20-1; j_gene: TRBJ2-1; CDR3nt: TGCAGTGCTCTCCCTAGCGGAGTCAATGAGCAGTTCTTC; CDR3aa: CSALPSGVNEQFF
d_gene: -; abundance: -; v_gene: TRBV27; j_gene: TRBJ1-1; CDR3nt: TGTGCCAGCAGCCAAGACAGGCCGTGGGCGAACACTGAAGCTTTCTTT; CDR3aa: CASSQDRPWANTEAFF